The 3 T cell receptor beta chains below were found in one sample sequenced in a study of blood T cell repertoires in COVID-19 (dated by TCRdb to 2020 to 2022). Libraries were prepared through the immunoSEQ multiplex PCR assay. Imported from immuneACCESS, the table was reduced by TCRdb to in-frame sequences with V and J called. These copies leave out some clones; in studies compared against another copy, an unresolved V gene accounts for under half, and the cause of the remainder is not known. This sample is represented by tens of thousands of clones; roughly nine tenths of them were singletons. Roughly an eighth of the sample goes to the ten largest clones. Sequenced material: peripheral blood. Source of these receptors: a man aged 70-80 years with acute or convalescent COVID-19.

CDR3 residues: CASSSGQGTDTQYF. CDR3 DNA: TGTGCCAGCAGCTCCGGACAGGGAACAGATACGCAGTATTTT. The chain joins TRBV7-6 to TRBJ2-3; 8 bases line up with TRBD1. V shed 4 bases, J shed 3 bases, and the junction held 3 bases outside the gene matches. CDR3 length: 14 residues. The germline V gene encodes CDR1 SGHVS and CDR2 FNYEAQ.

V usage is TRBV7-9 and J usage is TRBJ2-7; TRBD2 matches at 11 bases. Germline V gene lookup returns CDR1 SEHNR and CDR2 FQNEAQ (reference sequence). CDR3 size: 15 residues. V dropped 5 bases and J dropped 2; count of bases not matched to a gene: 5. CDR3 in amino acids: CASSPGLAEAYEQYF. DNA of the CDR3: TGTGCCAGCAGCCCGGGACTAGCGGAGGCCTACGAGCAGTACTTC. Using reference TRBV7-9 and TRBJ2-7 for the parts outside the CDR3, the full variable domain is DTGVSQNPRHKITKRGQNVTFRCDPISEHNRLYWYRQTLGQGPEFLTYFQNEAQLEKSRLLSDRFSAERPKGSFSTLEIQRTEQGDSAMYLCASSPGLAEAYEQYFGPGTRLTVT.

This chain joins TRBV2 and TRBJ2-3, with D possibly being TRBD1 (6 bases). In germline, CDR1 is SNHLY, CDR2 FYNNEI. V was cut by 8 bases and J by 3 bases, with 15 bases left in between. CDR3 length: 14 residues. The CDR3: CASVEDRGTDTQYF. In DNA form, the CDR3 reads TGTGCCAGCGTAGAGGACAGAGGGACAGATACGCAGTATTTT.